What follows describes a single TCR beta chain. Its antigen is not identified. This sample is drawn from a study of T cell responses to AZD1222 COVID-19 vaccine. Profiling relied on immunoSEQ multiplex PCR, and the TCRdb table lists in-frame clones only, not all of them. The sample consists of roughly 130,000 clones, about nine tenths of them appearing once. V was trimmed by 4 bases and J by 5 bases, leaving 4 bases between them. This CDR3 spans 11 amino acids. The V gene's germline CDR1 is LNHDA and CDR2 SQIVND (reference sequence). Study-wide points: When two AZD1222 doses had been given, Spike-specific TCR breadth and depth rose.

This TCR was recovered from an adult in good health. The sequenced sample was peripheral blood, obtained on day 0 of AZD1222 vaccination. The chain is built from TRBV19 and TRBJ2-3; no firm D call. CDR3 region: CASSRVDTQYF. CDR3 DNA sequence: TGTGCCAGTAGTAGGGTAGATACGCAGTATTTT.